This paragraph covers one T cell receptor beta chain sequence. Its specificity is not known. CDR3 length equals 13 residues. Trimming removed 2 bases at V and 4 bases at J, with 8 bases between. Germline lookup yields CDR1 SNHLY and CDR2 FYNNEI. The data belong to a study of cytomegalovirus exposure and HLA in healthy donors. Study-level results: The study recorded 150 to 200 TCR beta chains that were cytomegalovirus-associated. Follow-up analysis later connected one missense variant in DCLRE1C with trimming of TCR beta V- and J-genes. It was reportedly the case that the classifier diagnosed cytomegalovirus status with high specificity and sensitivity.

The PCR employed 60 Vbeta primers together with 13 Jbeta primers. Libraries were prepared by immunoSEQ multiplex PCR; TCRdb keeps only in-frame clonotypes and omits some of them. The data show 250,000 to 350,000 clones, roughly 89% seen once. The sequencing sample was made of PBMCs. This clonotype was obtained from a woman between 18 and 29 years old in good health and CMV-seronegative. V gene TRBV2 combines with J gene TRBJ1-2, with D unresolved. CDR3 nucleotide sequence: TGTGCCAGCAGTGAAAGGACTGTCTATGGCTACACCTTC. Amino acids: CASSERTVYGYTF.